The clone carrying this TCR beta chain was counted many times. Its cognate antigen is unknown. The record originates from a study of early T cells in non-severe SARS-CoV-2 infection. In the study overall: Sequencing of bulk RNA from unsorted whole blood was done, without chain pairing. Study-wide results and limits: VDJdb matching favored anti-spike CD8 responses, missing private and CD4 specificities.

Researchers attached unique molecular identifiers to individual cDNA molecules. TCRdb analysed the 5' RACE reads with MiXCR anew, one entry per CDR3 protein. The sample carries over 35,000 distinct CDR3 sequences, roughly 6.1% recorded once. V was pared by 3 bases and J by 0 bases, with 5 bases between. The CDR3 length is 13 residues. The germline V gene has CDR1 MDHEN and CDR2 SYDVKM. The chain recombines TRBV28 with TRBJ1-1; no firm D call. The material was whole blood, obtained at baseline. The receptor was derived from an adult who was a healthcare worker with PCR-confirmed SARS-CoV-2 infection or an uninfected control (not recorded which). The CDR3, as DNA: TGTGCCAGCAGTTTGCTTGTGAACACTGAAGCTTTCTTT. This encodes CASSLLVNTEAFF.